This TCR beta chain came from a study of blood T cell repertoires in COVID-19. CDR3 length equals 16 residues. Germline V CDR1 and CDR2: MGHRA, YSYEKL. V lost 1 base and J 8 bases, leaving 17 bases between the germline ends. How the authors handled the data: Counts of nucleated cells, estimated from reference gene primer amplification, were obtained. Assay: immunoSEQ multiplex PCR; the TCRdb copy retains only in-frame clones and omits some. For V, J and clone size, that table is used; D and trimming come from the DNA. The table has 110,000 or so clones, about four fifths seen once. Sequencing was performed on peripheral blood. The TCR sequence derives from a woman in her thirties or forties with acute or convalescent COVID-19. The J gene is TRBJ1-4, the V gene TRBV4-1; no reliable D call. CDR3 nucleotide sequence: TGCGCCAGCAGCCAAGGGGTGCAGGCCGGGGAGGAAAAACTGTTTTTT. It specifies CASSQGVQAGEEKLFF.